The present TCR beta chain was sequenced within a study of blood T cells in healthy people across ages. It was 9.5 to 10 milliliters of peripheral blood that were drawn from each donor. Germline loops: CDR1 WSHSY, CDR2 SAAADI. The CDR3 spans 18 residues. V shed 6 bases, J shed 0 bases, and the junction held 16 bases outside the gene matches. The table lists this clonotype with many counts. Its target is not known. The authors ran a second PCR of roughly 6 to 11 cycles using a sample-barcoded 5' primer and a J-beta primer mix. Each of the samples gave a minimum of 2.5 million paired-end reads that contained CDR3. One entry per CDR3 protein, called by TCRdb with MiXCR from the 5' RACE reads. The repertoire has 1.5 million to 2 million distinct CDR3 sequences, about 32% of them found once; the top ten carry roughly 12%. Overall study findings and caveats: Diversity of TCR beta correlated strongly with naive T cell percentage. Estimated diversity that came from one million T cells was considered an underestimate.

Sequenced input: blood. This sequence was found in a woman in her twenties or thirties in good health. This rearrangement joins TRBV10-2 to TRBJ2-5, with 7 bases lining up with TRBD2. Here the CDR3 DNA reads TGCGCCAGCAGCTCCGGGACTACAATAGGGAGTTACCAAGAGACCCAGTACTTC. Residues: CASSSGTTIGSYQETQYF.